The 22 T cell receptor beta chains reported below all come from one sample, sequenced in a study of graft-versus-host responses after intestinal transplantation. No antigen has been assigned to these receptors. The data were produced by immunoSEQ multiplex PCR, yet TCRdb's version contains in-frame clones alone and is incomplete. The sample has over 85,000 clones, about nine tenths seen once. The material sequenced was unstimulated CD4+ T cells sorted from spleen or lymph node cells, taken before transplant. The source of these receptors is a human donor who was the organ donor for an intestinal transplant.

The count of this clone is one. This chain uses TRBV15 with TRBJ1-2; 8 nucleotides agree with TRBD1. The CDR3 covers 15 residues. Germline V gene data show CDR1 as LNHNV and CDR2 as YYDKDF (reference sequence). J gave up 5 bases and V 4 bases, and 9 bases lay outside the gene matches. The CDR3 here is CATSIDRTGQYGYTF. The CDR3, as DNA: TGTGCCACCAGCATTGACCGGACAGGGCAATATGGCTACACCTTC.

This clone showed up just once. The J gene is TRBJ2-1, the V gene TRBV29-1; 8 nucleotides line up with TRBD2. Germline-derived CDR1 and CDR2 are SQVTM and ANQGSEA. J gave up 4 bases and V 7 bases, and 9 bases lay outside the gene matches. The CDR3 extends over 14 amino acids. The CDR3 DNA follows: TGCAGCGCCTATCGGGGGGGCCTATACAATGAGCAGTTCTTC. As protein: CSAYRGGLYNEQFF.

The chain couples TRBV4-2 to TRBJ1-6; TRBD1 matches at 7 bases. Germline V gene lookup returns CDR1 LGHNA and CDR2 YNFKEQ. V gave up 1 base and J gave up 9 bases; unmatched junction bases: 6. The CDR3 runs to 15 residues. This CDR3 is CASSQVTGAASPLHF. CDR3 coding DNA: TGTGCCAGCAGCCAAGTAACAGGGGCGGCTTCACCCCTCCACTTT.

Only one count was recorded for this clone. The genes are TRBV7-3 and TRBJ1-2; unclear D gene. From germline, CDR1 is SGHTA and CDR2 FQGTGA. The V gene lost 1 base and the J gene lost 6 bases, with 12 bases spanning the gap. The CDR3 runs 14 residues. CDR3 DNA sequence: TGTGCCAGCAGCTTAAGGCCGGGGTTAGATGGCTACACCTTC. It encodes CASSLRPGLDGYTF.

This chain connects TRBV5-1 to TRBJ2-7; D possibly corresponds to TRBD1 (6 bases). V was clipped by 0 bases and J by 6 bases, with 16 bases between them. The CDR3 is 15 residues long. The V gene's germline CDR1 is SGHRS and CDR2 YFSETQ. The CDR3, as DNA: TGCGCCAGCAGCTTGGTCCAGGGGATGCCTGCCGAGCAGTACTTC. This gives the protein CASSLVQGMPAEQYF.

J is TRBJ2-5 and V is TRBV11-3; maybe TRBD1 (6 bases). The CDR3 is 13 residues long. V lost 5 bases to trimming and J lost 5 bases, with 12 bases between them. Germline CDR1 SGHNT, CDR2 YENEEA. CDR3 nucleotide sequence: TGTGCCAGCAGCCCCAGGGGTGGGGAGACCCAGTACTTC. Amino acid sequence: CASSPRGGETQYF.

The chain links TRBV6-1 to TRBJ1-4, with TRBD1 matching over 9 bases. Trimming at V came to 6 bases and at J to 3 bases, leaving 2 bases not matched to a gene. The CDR3 is 14 residues long. The germline V gene has CDR1 MNHNS and CDR2 SASEGT. CDR3 in DNA: TGTGCCAGCAGGACAGGGGGAGCTAATGAAAAACTGTTTTTT. Translating gives CASRTGGANEKLFF.

The V call is TRBV4-2, the J call TRBJ2-3, with no clear D. The germline CDR1 and CDR2 sequences are LGHNA and YNFKEQ. Trimming shortened V by 0 bases and J by 0 bases, and 13 bases separated the two germline ends. The CDR3 consists of 17 residues. The CDR3 DNA follows: TGTGCCAGCAGCCAAGACGATCGGCAGGCGAGCACAGATACGCAGTATTTT. Translating it yields CASSQDDRQASTDTQYF.

This chain connects TRBV6-6 to TRBJ2-7, with D maybe TRBD2 (6 bases). The germline V and J ends were trimmed by 2 bases and 6 bases, with 11 bases remaining between them. The CDR3 sequence is 13 residues long. Germline V gene data show CDR1 as MNHNY and CDR2 as SVGAGI (reference sequence). This chain's CDR3 is CASSYTGLPEQYF. The CDR3 DNA sequence: TGTGCCAGCAGTTACACGGGACTCCCCGAGCAGTACTTC.

V usage is TRBV29-1 and J usage is TRBJ2-7; TRBD2 might be the D (5 bases). This CDR3 comprises 13 residues. V shed 1 base and J shed 7 bases, with 14 bases lying between them. CDR1 and CDR2 from the germline V gene are SQVTM and ANQGSEA. CDR3 nucleotides: TGCAGCGTTGAAGGTCCGGGCGGGCGGGAGCAGTACTTC. Translated: CSVEGPGGREQYF.

This clone was picked up one time. The chain combines TRBV4-1 with TRBJ2-5; 15 positions agree with TRBD2. There are 18 residues in the CDR3. From germline, CDR1 is MGHRA and CDR2 YSYEKL. V lost 3 bases, J lost 1 base, and 6 bases stayed unmatched. CDR3 residues: CASSQGLAGGPPQETQYF. The CDR3 DNA reads TGCGCCAGCAGCCAGGGACTAGCGGGGGGCCCCCCCCAAGAGACCCAGTACTTC.

J is TRBJ2-7 and V is TRBV6-6, with D hard to call. The CDR3 has 13 amino acids. V was clipped by 0 bases and J by 2 bases, with 5 bases between them. The germline V gene has CDR1 MNHNY and CDR2 SVGAGI (reference sequence). In nucleotides, the CDR3 is TGTGCCAGCAGTTACTCCGTTACCTACGAGCAGTACTTC. As protein: CASSYSVTYEQYF.

This chain uses TRBV4-3 with TRBJ2-5; D may be TRBD2 (6 bases). The CDR3 sequence is 15 residues long. With 0 bases removed from V and 4 bases from J, the gap between germline ends came to 12 bases. Per germline, CDR1 LGHNA and CDR2 YSLEER. CDR3 sequence (DNA): TGCGCCAGCAGCCAAGACAGGACTACACGAGAGACCCAGTACTTC. The encoded protein is CASSQDRTTRETQYF.

This clone was found once. The chain uses TRBV5-1 and TRBJ2-7; 7 positions match TRBD1. V lost 3 bases and J lost 7; bases outside the gene matches: 10. Looked up from germline, CDR1 is SGHRS and CDR2 is YFSETQ. There are 14 residues in the CDR3. The CDR3 DNA follows: TGCGCCAGCAGCTCGACAGGGACCCTGAGGGAGCAGTACTTC. Translating it yields CASSSTGTLREQYF. The variable domain in full, completed from reference TRBV5-1 and TRBJ2-7, reads KAGVTQTPRYLIKTRGQQVTLSCSPISGHRSVSWYQQTPGQGLQFLFEYFSETQRNKGNFPGRFSGRQFSNSRSEMNVSTLELGDSALYLCASSSTGTLREQYFGPGTRLTVT.

The chain combines TRBV4-2 with TRBJ2-5, with 7 bases matching TRBD2. V shed 0 bases and J 7 bases; nucleotides not matched to a gene: 8. In germline, CDR1 is LGHNA, CDR2 YNFKEQ. CDR3 length equals 15 residues. The CDR3 DNA reads as TGTGCCAGCAGCCAAGAATCGACGGGCGGGGGGACCCAGTACTTC. Translating it yields CASSQESTGGGTQYF.

The rearrangement links TRBV7-2 to TRBJ2-5, with D unresolved. CDR1 SGHTA and CDR2 FQGNSA come from the germline V gene. V was pared by 0 bases and J by 9 bases, with 11 bases between. The CDR3 length is 13 residues. CDR3 DNA: TGTGCCAGCAGCTTAGCGCGGTCGGCGGCCCAGTACTTC. As protein: CASSLARSAAQYF. Supplemented by reference TRBV7-2 and TRBJ2-5, the full variable domain reads GAGVSQSPSNKVTEKGKDVELRCDPISGHTALYWYRQSLGQGLEFLIYFQGNSAPDKSGLPSDRFSAERTGGSVSTLTIQRTQQEDSAVYLCASSLARSAAQYFGPGTRLLVL.

This sequence joins TRBV6-6 and TRBJ1-2; D is uncertain. V dropped 0 bases and J dropped 2 bases, with 13 bases sitting between them. The CDR3 sequence is 16 residues long. Germline V gives CDR1 MNHNY, CDR2 SVGAGI (reference sequence). CDR3 DNA: TGTGCCAGCAGTTACTCGAAGAGGCGTTCCAACTATGGCTACACCTTC. It encodes CASSYSKRRSNYGYTF.

The V gene is TRBV18, the J gene TRBJ2-5; 9 bases match TRBD2. J gave up 0 bases and V 0 bases, and 5 bases lay outside the gene matches. Germline lookup yields CDR1 KGHSH and CDR2 LQKENI. This CDR3 is built from 17 residues. CDR3 sequence reads: CASSPPLAGWYQETQYF. CDR3 sequence (DNA): TGTGCCAGCTCACCACCTCTAGCGGGGTGGTACCAAGAGACCCAGTACTTC.

The gene calls are TRBV27 and TRBJ1-1, with TRBD1 as a possible D gene (5 bases). The CDR3 extends over 12 amino acids. V was cut by 8 bases and J by 11 bases, with 18 bases left in between. Germline V gene data show CDR1 as MNHEY and CDR2 as SMNVEV (reference sequence). Written as DNA, the CDR3 is TGTGCCAGCGGAGAAAACAGGAAAGGGGCTTTCTTT. Amino acids: CASGENRKGAFF.

The chain uses TRBV27 and TRBJ2-7, with TRBD2 identical over 7 bases. The CDR3 extends over 15 amino acids. CDR1 is MNHEY and CDR2 is SMNVEV in the germline V gene (reference sequence). V lost 6 bases, J lost 1 base, and 9 bases stayed unmatched. For the CDR3, the DNA is TGTGCCAGCAGCGTCAAAGCGGGGTTATCCTACGAGCAGTACTTC. Its protein is CASSVKAGLSYEQYF.

V is TRBV4-3 and J is TRBJ2-7; weak D call: TRBD2 (5 bases). The ends were cut back, 3 bases at V and 3 bases at J, with 9 bases in the middle. Per germline, CDR1 LGHNA and CDR2 YSLEER. CDR3 length equals 13 residues. The CDR3 loop is CASSQGDGYEQYF. In nucleotides, the CDR3 is TGCGCCAGCAGCCAGGGAGACGGCTACGAGCAGTACTTC.

V and J are TRBV4-3 and TRBJ2-2, with 7 bases lining up with TRBD1. The V and J ends lost 0 bases and 5 bases, in that order; junction bases with no gene match: 3. This CDR3 spans 15 amino acids. Germline V gene lookup returns CDR1 LGHNA and CDR2 YSLEER. CDR3 bases: TGCGCCAGCAGCCAAGACAGGGGGTTTACCGGGGAGCTGTTTTTT. This sequence encodes CASSQDRGFTGELFF.